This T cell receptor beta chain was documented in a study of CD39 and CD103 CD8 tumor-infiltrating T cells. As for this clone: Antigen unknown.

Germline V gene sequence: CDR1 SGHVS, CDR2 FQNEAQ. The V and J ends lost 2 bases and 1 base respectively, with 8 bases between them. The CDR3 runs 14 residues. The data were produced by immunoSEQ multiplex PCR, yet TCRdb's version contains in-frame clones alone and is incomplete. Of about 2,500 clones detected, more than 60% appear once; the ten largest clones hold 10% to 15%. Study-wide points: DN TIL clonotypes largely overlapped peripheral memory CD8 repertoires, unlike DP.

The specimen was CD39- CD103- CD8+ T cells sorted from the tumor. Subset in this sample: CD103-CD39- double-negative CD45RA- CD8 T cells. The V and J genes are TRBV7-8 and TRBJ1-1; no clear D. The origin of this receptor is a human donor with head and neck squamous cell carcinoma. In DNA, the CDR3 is TGTGCCAGCAGCTTAAGTTCTAGGAACACTGAAGCTTTCTTT. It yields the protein CASSLSSRNTEAFF. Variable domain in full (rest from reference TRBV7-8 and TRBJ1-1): GAGVSQSPRYKVAKRGQDVALRCDPISGHVSLFWYQQALGQGPEFLTYFQNEAQLDKSGLPSDRFFAERPEGSVSTLKIQRTQQEDSAVYLCASSLSSRNTEAFFGQGTRLTVV.